Below, 6 T cell receptor beta chains from the same sample are listed, as sequenced in a study of T cell responses to AZD1222 COVID-19 vaccine. Produced via immunoSEQ multiplex PCR; TCRdb's table is partial and in-frame only. This sample carries 100,000 to 130,000 clones, roughly nine tenths of them seen once, and the ten largest clones take 3.1%. The specimen was peripheral blood, collected on day 0 of MenACWY control vaccination. These receptors originate from an adult in good health.

This chain joins TRBV10-3 and TRBJ1-6, with a weak D call TRBD1 (5 bases). V was trimmed by 4 bases and J by 7 bases, leaving 14 bases between them. CDR3 size: 15 residues. Germline CDR1 ENHRY, CDR2 SYGVKD. CDR3 loop: CAISADNPTNSPLHF. In DNA, the CDR3 is TGTGCCATCAGTGCGGACAATCCGACGAATTCACCCCTCCACTTT.

The count of this clone is one. The chain combines TRBV9 with TRBJ1-4; 7 bases line up with TRBD1. The CDR3 runs 14 residues. Germline V gene sequence: CDR1 SGDLS, CDR2 YYNGEE. Trimming took 0 bases from V and 7 from J; bases not matched to a gene: 3. The CDR3 reads CASSVAGQSEKLFF. The CDR3 DNA reads TGTGCCAGCAGCGTAGCGGGACAGAGTGAAAAACTGTTTTTT. The full variable domain, with the rest looked up from reference TRBV9 and TRBJ1-4, is DSGVTQTPKHLITATGQRVTLRCSPRSGDLSVYWYQQSLDQGLQFLIQYYNGEERAKGNILERFSAQQFPDLHSELNLSSLELGDSALYFCASSVAGQSEKLFFGSGTQLSVL.

The chain uses TRBV6-4 and TRBJ1-1; 7 nucleotides align to TRBD1. With V trimmed by 2 bases and J by 6 bases, 6 bases remained unmatched. Per germline, CDR1 MRHNA and CDR2 SNTAGT. The CDR3 contains 14 residues. This chain's CDR3 is CASSDPRGQAEAFF. The CDR3 DNA is TGTGCCAGCAGTGACCCCCGTGGACAGGCTGAAGCTTTCTTT.

The chain combines TRBV9 with TRBJ2-1; possibly TRBD1 for D (5 bases). Germline loops: CDR1 SGDLS, CDR2 YYNGEE. V was trimmed by 0 bases and J by 8 bases, leaving 15 bases between them. The CDR3 is 15 amino acids. The CDR3 coding sequence is TGTGCCAGCAGCGTAGAGGCCTTTTGGGGCGATGAGCAGTTCTTC. Amino acids: CASSVEAFWGDEQFF.

This clone appeared a single time. The V gene is TRBV27, the J gene TRBJ2-5, with D perhaps matching TRBD1 (6 bases). This CDR3 has 15 residues. The germline V and J ends were trimmed by 6 bases and 0 bases, with 14 bases remaining between them. Looked up from germline, CDR1 is MNHEY and CDR2 is SMNVEV (reference sequence). CDR3 sequence reads: CASRQERGYQETQYF. The CDR3 coding sequence is TGTGCCAGCAGACAAGAGAGGGGGTACCAAGAGACCCAGTACTTC.

The chain links TRBV5-1 to TRBJ2-3; 7 bases fit TRBD2. J lost 4 bases, V lost 0 bases, and 5 bases had no gene match. Germline CDR1 SGHRS, CDR2 YFSETQ. The CDR3 has 15 amino acids. Here the CDR3 reads CASSLGAGRADTQYF. In DNA form, the CDR3 reads TGCGCCAGCAGCTTGGGTGCGGGGAGGGCAGATACGCAGTATTTT.